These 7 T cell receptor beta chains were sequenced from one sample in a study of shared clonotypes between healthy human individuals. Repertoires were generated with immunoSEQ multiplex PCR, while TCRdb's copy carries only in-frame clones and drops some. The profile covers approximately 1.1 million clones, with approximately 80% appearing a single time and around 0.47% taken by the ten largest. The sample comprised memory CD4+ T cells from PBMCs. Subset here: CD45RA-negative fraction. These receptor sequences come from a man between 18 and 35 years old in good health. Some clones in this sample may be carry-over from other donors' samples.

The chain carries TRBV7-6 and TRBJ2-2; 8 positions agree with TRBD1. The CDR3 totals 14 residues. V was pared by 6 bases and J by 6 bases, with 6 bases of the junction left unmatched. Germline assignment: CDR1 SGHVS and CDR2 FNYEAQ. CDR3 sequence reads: CASRKTGGAGELFF. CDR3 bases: TGTGCCAGCAGAAAAACAGGGGGAGCCGGGGAGCTGTTTTTT.

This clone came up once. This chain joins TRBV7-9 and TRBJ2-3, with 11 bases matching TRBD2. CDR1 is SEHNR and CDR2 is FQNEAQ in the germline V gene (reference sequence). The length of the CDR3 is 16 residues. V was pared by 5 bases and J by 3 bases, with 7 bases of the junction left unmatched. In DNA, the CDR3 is TGTGCCAGCAGCGACACTAGCGGGAGTGGGACAGATACGCAGTATTTT. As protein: CASSDTSGSGTDTQYF.

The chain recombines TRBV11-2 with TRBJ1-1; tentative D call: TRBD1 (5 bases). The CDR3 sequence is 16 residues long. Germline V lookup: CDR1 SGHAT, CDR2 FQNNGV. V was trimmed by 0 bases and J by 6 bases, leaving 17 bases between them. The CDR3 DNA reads TGTGCCAGCAGCTTAGATGGGTTGGGGGGGAGTGCTGAAGCTTTCTTT. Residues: CASSLDGLGGSAEAFF.

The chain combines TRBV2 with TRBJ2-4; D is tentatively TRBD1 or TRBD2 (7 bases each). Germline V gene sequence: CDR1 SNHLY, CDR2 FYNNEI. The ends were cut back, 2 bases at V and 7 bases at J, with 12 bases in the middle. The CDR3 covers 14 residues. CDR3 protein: CASSESQGGNIQYF. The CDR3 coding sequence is TGTGCCAGCAGTGAAAGCCAGGGGGGGAACATTCAGTACTTC.

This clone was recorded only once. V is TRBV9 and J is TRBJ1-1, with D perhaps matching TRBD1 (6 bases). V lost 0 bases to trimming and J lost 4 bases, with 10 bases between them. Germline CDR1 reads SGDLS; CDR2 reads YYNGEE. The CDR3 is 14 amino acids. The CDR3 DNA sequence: TGTGCCAGCAGCGTAGGGGACACCCGCACTGAAGCTTTCTTT. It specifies CASSVGDTRTEAFF.

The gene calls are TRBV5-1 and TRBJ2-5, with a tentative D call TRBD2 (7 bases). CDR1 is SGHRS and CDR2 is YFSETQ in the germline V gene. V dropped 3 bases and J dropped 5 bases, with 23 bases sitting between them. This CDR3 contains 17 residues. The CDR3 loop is CASSSGTRGANTETQYF. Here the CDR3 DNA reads TGCGCCAGCAGCTCGGGTACCCGGGGGGCTAACACGGAGACCCAGTACTTC.

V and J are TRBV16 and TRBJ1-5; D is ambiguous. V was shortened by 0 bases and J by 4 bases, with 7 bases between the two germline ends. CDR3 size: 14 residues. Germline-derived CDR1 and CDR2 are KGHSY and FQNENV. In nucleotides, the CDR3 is TGTGCCAGCAGCCAATCCGGGATTAATCAGCCCCAGCATTTT. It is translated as CASSQSGINQPQHF.